A single sample is the source of the 20 T cell receptor beta chains below, sequenced in a study of blood T cell repertoires in COVID-19. The table came from immunoSEQ multiplex PCR; TCRdb's copy has only in-frame clones and leaves some out. Among 300,000 to 350,000 clones, about 87% were seen once, and the ten largest hold approximately 1.6%. Input material: peripheral blood. These receptors all stem from a woman aged 25 to 39 with COVID-19, enrolled during active disease.

This chain uses TRBV6-5 with TRBJ1-5; TRBD1 matches at 7 bases. The CDR3 contains 14 residues. CDR1 and CDR2 (germline): MNHEY, SVGAGI. The J segment lost 7 bases and the V segment lost 6 bases, leaving 9 bases of the junction unmatched. The CDR3 loop reads CASRGTVSSQPQHF. The CDR3 DNA follows: TGTGCCAGCAGGGGGACAGTATCTAGCCAGCCCCAGCATTTT.

The genes are TRBV5-6 and TRBJ2-3, with TRBD2 identical over 7 bases. In germline, CDR1 is SGHDT, CDR2 YYEEEE. Germline trimming cut 1 base from V and 2 bases from J; bases unmatched to any gene: 7. The CDR3 loop spans 16 amino acids. The CDR3 DNA follows: TGTGCCAGCAGCTTGATCAGCGGGGTATTCACAGATACGCAGTATTTT. As protein: CASSLISGVFTDTQYF.

The chain recombines TRBV5-5 with TRBJ1-2; D uncertain. This CDR3 has 14 amino acids. In germline, CDR1 is SGHKS, CDR2 YYEKEE (reference sequence). Trimming pared 0 bases from V and 4 bases from J, leaving 10 bases between. CDR3 protein: CASSLADIRYGYTF. CDR3 sequence (DNA): TGTGCCAGCAGCTTGGCCGACATCCGCTATGGCTACACCTTC.

The chain is built from TRBV3-1 (or the pseudogene TRBV3-2) and TRBJ1-4; TRBD1 matches 7 bases. J gave up 8 bases and V 5 bases, and 8 bases lay outside the gene matches. Per the germline V gene, CDR1 is LGHDT and CDR2 is YNNKEL (reference sequence). The CDR3 sequence is 14 residues long. CDR3 sequence reads: CASSFRQGSEKLFF. In nucleotides, the CDR3 is TGTGCCAGCAGCTTCCGACAGGGCAGCGAAAAACTGTTTTTT.

V is TRBV2 and J is TRBJ2-1; maybe TRBD2 (5 bases). CDR1 SNHLY and CDR2 FYNNEI come from the germline V gene. The CDR3 has 14 residues. V was cut by 5 bases and J by 2 bases, with 10 bases left in between. For the CDR3, the DNA is TGTGCCAGCAGTCTTTTAGCGACCTACAATGAGCAGTTCTTC. Protein product: CASSLLATYNEQFF. The complete variable domain, with remaining parts taken from reference TRBV2 and TRBJ2-1, reads EPEVTQTPSHQVTQMGQEVILRCVPISNHLYFYWYRQILGQKVEFLVSFYNNEISEKSEIFDDQFSVERPDGSNFTLKIRSTKLEDSAMYFCASSLLATYNEQFFGPGTRLTVL.

V usage is TRBV6-5 and J usage is TRBJ2-6, with 8 nucleotides matching TRBD1. Germline V CDR1 and CDR2: MNHEY, SVGAGI. The length of the CDR3 is 15 residues. The V and J ends lost 7 bases and 1 base, in that order; junction bases with no gene match: 3. CDR3 protein: CASKRDRSGANVLTF. DNA of the CDR3: TGTGCCAGCAAAAGGGACAGGTCTGGGGCCAACGTCCTGACTTTC.

The chain employs TRBV9 and TRBJ2-7; a weak D match, TRBD2 (7 bases). Germline V lookup: CDR1 SGDLS, CDR2 YYNGEE. This CDR3 is built from 16 residues. The V and J ends lost 4 bases and 5 bases respectively, with 22 bases between them. CDR3 sequence: CASSPRGAGRSHEQYF. The CDR3 DNA follows: TGTGCCAGCAGCCCTCGGGGGGCAGGGAGATCCCACGAGCAGTACTTC.

The rearrangement links TRBV7-8 to TRBJ2-7, with D unresolved. This CDR3 has 13 amino acids. Trimming shortened V by 1 base and J by 6 bases, and 10 bases separated the two germline ends. Germline CDR1 and CDR2: SGHVS and FQNEAQ. The CDR3 spells CASSLGPVSEQYV. The CDR3 nucleotides are TGTGCCAGCAGCTTAGGCCCGGTATCCGAGCAGTACGTC.

This clone has at least ten counts. J is TRBJ2-1 and V is TRBV5-6, with D possibly matching TRBD2 (6 bases). The CDR3 contains 18 residues. V was cut by 5 bases and J by 5 bases, with 26 bases left in between. The germline V gene encodes CDR1 SGHDT and CDR2 YYEEEE. The CDR3 spells CASRISRSVAGRDNEQFF. The CDR3 DNA sequence: TGTGCCAGCAGAATAAGTCGAAGTGTGGCGGGGAGAGACAATGAGCAGTTCTTC.

The chain combines TRBV4-3 with TRBJ2-2; D perhaps matches TRBD2 (6 bases). CDR1 and CDR2 (germline): LGHNA, YSLEER. CDR3 length equals 14 residues. V was trimmed by 3 bases and J by 2 bases, leaving 7 bases between them. The CDR3 region has the DNA TGCGCCAGCAGCCATGGGACTAACACCGGGGAGCTGTTTTTT. This encodes CASSHGTNTGELFF.

The rearrangement links TRBV4-2 to TRBJ1-1, with D unclear. Trimming pared 0 bases from V and 5 bases from J, leaving 25 bases between. This CDR3 region has 19 residues. Germline CDR1 reads LGHNA; CDR2 reads YNFKEQ. The CDR3 DNA reads TGTGCCAGCAGCCAAGATGGGCGGGCCGGACTGAACGAGGCGACTGAAGCTTTCTTT. Residues: CASSQDGRAGLNEATEAFF.

The chain has TRBV4-1 and TRBJ1-4; 9 bases map to TRBD1. Germline values: CDR1 MGHRA, CDR2 YSYEKL. Trimming removed 3 bases from V and 7 bases from J; junction bases left unmatched: 6. CDR3 size: 15 residues. DNA for the CDR3: TGCGCCAGCAGCCACCGACAGGGGGGGGGTGAAAAACTGTTTTTT. It translates to CASSHRQGGGEKLFF.

V gene TRBV11-3 combines with J gene TRBJ1-1; D ambiguous. Germline loops: CDR1 SGHNT, CDR2 YENEEA. V was clipped by 8 bases and J by 2 bases, with 6 bases between them. The CDR3 consists of 11 residues. The CDR3 sequence is CASAGNTEAFF. CDR3 coding DNA: TGTGCCAGCGCAGGTAACACTGAAGCTTTCTTT.

V and J are TRBV19 and TRBJ2-2; 8 bases are a match to TRBD1. Unmatched junction bases numbered 1, after V lost 6 bases and J lost 1 base. CDR3 length: 14 residues. Germline V lookup: CDR1 LNHDA, CDR2 SQIVND (reference sequence). The CDR3 sequence: CASSGTGNTGELFF. The DNA of the CDR3 is TGTGCCAGTAGCGGGACAGGGAACACCGGGGAGCTGTTTTTT.

This clone was detected only a few times. The rearrangement uses TRBV6-5 and TRBJ1-1, with 12 bases lining up with TRBD1. The CDR3 sequence is 16 residues long. Per germline, CDR1 MNHEY and CDR2 SVGAGI. Unmatched junction bases numbered 3, after V lost 0 bases and J lost 4 bases. The CDR3 protein is CASSYSGTGGGTEAFF. DNA of the CDR3: TGTGCCAGCAGTTACTCCGGGACAGGGGGCGGCACTGAAGCTTTCTTT.

The V call is TRBV20-1, the J call TRBJ1-4; D perhaps matches TRBD1 (5 bases). CDR1 is DFQATT and CDR2 is SNEGSKA in the germline V gene (reference sequence). The CDR3 covers 13 residues. V lost 4 bases to trimming and J lost 5 bases, with 11 bases between them. This chain's CDR3 is CSAIETENEKLFF. In nucleotides, the CDR3 is TGCAGTGCTATTGAGACAGAGAATGAAAAACTGTTTTTT.

As for this clone: Within the sample, other DNA sequences also encode this same CDR3. The CDR3 bases are TGTGCCAGTAGCTCGACAGGGGCTAATGAAAAACTGTTTTTT. Translation: CASSSTGANEKLFF. The V gene is TRBV19, the J gene TRBJ1-4, with 8 bases fitting TRBD1. V lost 6 bases and J lost 3; bases outside the gene matches: 3. This CDR3 has 14 amino acids. Germline values: CDR1 LNHDA, CDR2 SQIVND (reference sequence).

The gene calls are TRBV18 and TRBJ1-2; TRBD1 might be the D (6 bases). This CDR3 is 14 amino acids long. The V gene's germline CDR1 is KGHSH and CDR2 LQKENI. Trimming took off 3 bases at V and 5 bases at J, with 13 bases between the two ends. CDR3 loop: CASSPGGPVYGYTF. Written as DNA, the CDR3 is TGTGCCAGCTCACCGGGGGGGCCGGTGTATGGCTACACCTTC. Full variable domain (missing parts from reference TRBV18 and TRBJ1-2): NAGVMQNPRHLVRRRGQEARLRCSPMKGHSHVYWYRQLPEEGLKFMVYLQKENIIDESGMPKERFSAEFPKEGPSILRIQQVVRGDSAAYFCASSPGGPVYGYTFGSGTRLTVV.

The V gene is TRBV19, the J gene TRBJ1-2; TRBD1 matches 10 bases. V shed 1 base and J 7 bases; nucleotides not matched to a gene: 9. The germline gives CDR1 LNHDA, CDR2 SQIVND (reference sequence). The CDR3 loop spans 16 amino acids. The CDR3 region is CASSIGDRGVSGGYTF. The CDR3 bases are TGTGCCAGTAGTATAGGGGACAGGGGAGTCTCTGGTGGCTACACCTTC.

V and J are TRBV4-1 and TRBJ1-2; no clear D. The ends were cut back, 2 bases at V and 4 bases at J, with 14 bases in the middle. The CDR3 contains 15 residues. Per the germline V gene, CDR1 is MGHRA and CDR2 is YSYEKL. CDR3 loop: CASSQTVIPFYGYTF. CDR3 nucleotide sequence: TGCGCCAGCAGCCAAACAGTGATCCCCTTCTATGGCTACACCTTC.